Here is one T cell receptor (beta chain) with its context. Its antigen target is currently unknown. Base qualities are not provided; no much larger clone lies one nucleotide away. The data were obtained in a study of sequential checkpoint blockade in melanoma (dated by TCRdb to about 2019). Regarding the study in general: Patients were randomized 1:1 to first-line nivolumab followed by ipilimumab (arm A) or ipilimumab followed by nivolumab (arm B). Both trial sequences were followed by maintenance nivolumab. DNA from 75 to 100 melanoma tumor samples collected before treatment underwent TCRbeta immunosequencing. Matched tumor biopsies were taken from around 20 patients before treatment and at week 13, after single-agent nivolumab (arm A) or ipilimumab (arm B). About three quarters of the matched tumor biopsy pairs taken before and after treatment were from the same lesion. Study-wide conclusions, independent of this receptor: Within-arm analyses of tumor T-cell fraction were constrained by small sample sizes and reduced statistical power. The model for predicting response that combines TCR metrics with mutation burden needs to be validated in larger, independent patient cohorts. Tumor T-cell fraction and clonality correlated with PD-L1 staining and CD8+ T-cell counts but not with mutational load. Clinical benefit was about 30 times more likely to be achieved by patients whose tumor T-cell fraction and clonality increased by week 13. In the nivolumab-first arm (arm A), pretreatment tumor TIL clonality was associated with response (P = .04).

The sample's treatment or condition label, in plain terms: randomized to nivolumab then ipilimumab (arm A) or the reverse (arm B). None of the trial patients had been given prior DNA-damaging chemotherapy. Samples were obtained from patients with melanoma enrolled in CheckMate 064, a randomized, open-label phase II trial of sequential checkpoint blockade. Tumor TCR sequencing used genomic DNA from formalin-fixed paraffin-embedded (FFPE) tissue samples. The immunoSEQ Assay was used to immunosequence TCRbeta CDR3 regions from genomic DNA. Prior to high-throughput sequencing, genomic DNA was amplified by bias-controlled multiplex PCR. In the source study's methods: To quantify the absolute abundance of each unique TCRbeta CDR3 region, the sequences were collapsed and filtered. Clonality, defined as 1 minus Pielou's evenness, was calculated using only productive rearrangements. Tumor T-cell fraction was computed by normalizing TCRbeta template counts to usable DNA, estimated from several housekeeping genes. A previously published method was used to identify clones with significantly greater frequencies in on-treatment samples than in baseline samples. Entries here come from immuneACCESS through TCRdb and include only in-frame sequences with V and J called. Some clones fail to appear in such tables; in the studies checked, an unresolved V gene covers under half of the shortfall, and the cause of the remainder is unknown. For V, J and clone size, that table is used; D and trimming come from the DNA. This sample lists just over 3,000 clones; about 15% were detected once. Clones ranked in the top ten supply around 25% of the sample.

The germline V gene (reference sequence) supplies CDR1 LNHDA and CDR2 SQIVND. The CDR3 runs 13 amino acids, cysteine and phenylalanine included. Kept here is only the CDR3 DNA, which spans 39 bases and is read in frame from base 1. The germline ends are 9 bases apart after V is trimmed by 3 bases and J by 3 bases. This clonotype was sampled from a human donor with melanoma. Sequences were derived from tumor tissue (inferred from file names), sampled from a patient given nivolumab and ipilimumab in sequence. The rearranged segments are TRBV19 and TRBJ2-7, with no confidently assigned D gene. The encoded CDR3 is CASSIPPFYEQYF. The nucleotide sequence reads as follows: TGTGCCAGTAGTATCCCACCCTTCTACGAGCAGTACTTC.